One T cell receptor beta chain is described in this entry. Antigen: not known. These data come from a study of CD8+ T cells in alopecia areata. RNA extraction was followed by reverse transcription into cDNA, which acted as the sequencing template. The assay was immunoSEQ multiplex PCR, and TCRdb's table has in-frame clones only and misses some. The data hold 90,000 to 130,000 clones, with 58% observed a single time. The germline CDR1 and CDR2 sequences are MNHEY and SVGAGI. CDR3 length: 15 amino acids. Trimming took 2 bases from V and 0 from J, leaving 7 bases between them. Study-level points and caveats: Alphabeta T cells residing in normal skin are also sequenced in scalp samples.

The sequencing sample was made of NKG2D-low CD8+ T cells sorted from blood. The clonotype was recovered from a human donor with alopecia areata. The chain joins TRBV6-5 to TRBJ2-2; D may match TRBD1 or TRBD2 (5 bases each). The CDR3 DNA follows: TGTGCCAGCAGTTACCGGGACCCGAACACCGGGGAGCTGTTTTTT. It translates to CASSYRDPNTGELFF.